Shown below are 22 T cell receptor beta chains from a single sample sequenced in a study of neoadjuvant anti-PD-1 for oral cavity cancer. The data were produced by immunoSEQ multiplex PCR, yet TCRdb's version contains in-frame clones alone and is incomplete. The table lists around 14,000 clones, roughly two thirds of them singletons, with less than 3% in the top ten. Specimen: PBMCs, collected before nivolumab (anti-PD-1) treatment. The receptors shown here come from a person aged 35-79 years with oral cavity squamous cell carcinoma.

V and J are TRBV4-2 and TRBJ2-7; 11 positions agree with TRBD2. CDR1 LGHNA and CDR2 YNFKEQ come from the germline V gene. The trim removed 1 base at V and 4 bases at J, leaving 3 bases unmatched. The CDR3 is made up of 15 amino acids. This chain's CDR3 is CASSQGLAGTYEQYF. CDR3 DNA: TGTGCCAGCAGCCAAGGACTAGCGGGAACTTACGAGCAGTACTTC.

In this sample, this clone turned up once. The V call is TRBV4-2, the J call TRBJ2-5; 11 bases are shared with TRBD2. Unmatched junction bases numbered 15, after V lost 4 bases and J lost 2 bases. In germline, CDR1 is LGHNA, CDR2 YNFKEQ. This CDR3 is 19 amino acids long. The CDR3 DNA is TGTGCCAGCAGCCGCACAAAACTAGCGGGAGCCTCGAAACAAGAGACCCAGTACTTC. Encoded protein: CASSRTKLAGASKQETQYF.

This clone has a single count. This sequence joins TRBV4-1 and TRBJ2-1; 9 bases line up with TRBD2. Germline values: CDR1 MGHRA, CDR2 YSYEKL. This CDR3 region has 15 residues. J gave up 8 bases and V 1 base, and 6 bases lay outside the gene matches. CDR3 DNA sequence: TGCGCCAGCAGCCAAGGGCGGGGGGGCTCGGATGAGCAGTTCTTC. Translating gives CASSQGRGGSDEQFF.

V gene TRBV29-1 combines with J gene TRBJ2-1; 7 bases are shared with TRBD1. The CDR3 sequence is 12 residues long. CDR1 SQVTM and CDR2 ANQGSEA come from the germline V gene. With V trimmed by 7 bases and J by 6 bases, 6 bases remained unmatched. CDR3 in DNA: TGCAGCGCCGAACAGGGGATCAATGAGCAGTTCTTC. Translated, it gives CSAEQGINEQFF.

This sequence joins TRBV30 and TRBJ1-6, with D possibly TRBD1 on 6 matching bases. The CDR3 has 15 amino acids. From germline, CDR1 is GTSNPN and CDR2 SVGIG (reference sequence). Between the trimmed V and J ends, which lost 0 bases and 13 bases, there was a span of 19 bases. The chain's CDR3 is CAWSVWFRGWTPLHF. In nucleotides, the CDR3 is TGTGCCTGGAGTGTATGGTTTAGGGGGTGGACTCCCCTCCACTTT.

This clone appeared once. V and J are TRBV4-1 and TRBJ1-1, with 10 bases matching TRBD1. CDR3 length equals 17 residues. V was clipped by 3 bases and J by 0 bases; unmatched bases: 7. Germline V CDR1 and CDR2: MGHRA, YSYEKL. CDR3 sequence reads: CASSHRQGARVNTEAFF. The CDR3 nucleotides are TGCGCCAGCAGCCACCGACAGGGGGCACGGGTGAACACTGAAGCTTTCTTT.

The J gene is TRBJ2-3, the V gene TRBV5-1; 8 nucleotides agree with TRBD1. The CDR3 is made up of 15 amino acids. CDR1 and CDR2 (germline): SGHRS, YFSETQ. Trimming took 4 bases from V and 2 from J; bases not matched to a gene: 6. CDR3 sequence: CASSLQGDITDTQYF. In DNA, the CDR3 is TGCGCCAGCAGCCTACAGGGGGACATCACAGATACGCAGTATTTT.

V gene TRBV11-2 combines with J gene TRBJ1-3, with D perhaps TRBD1 (5 bases). Germline assignment: CDR1 SGHAT and CDR2 FQNNGV. The CDR3 loop spans 16 amino acids. Deletions cut 5 bases from V and 5 bases from J, with 19 bases between. The CDR3: CASSPFLGAARNTIYF. DNA of the CDR3: TGTGCCAGCAGCCCCTTTCTTGGGGCCGCTAGAAACACCATATATTTT.

V is TRBV14 and J is TRBJ2-2; possible D gene TRBD1, 6 bases. V was cut by 3 bases and J by 2 bases, with 19 bases left in between. The CDR3 loop spans 18 amino acids. In germline, CDR1 is SGHDN, CDR2 FVKESK. CDR3 sequence: CASSQKVGLDRNTGELFF. CDR3 DNA: TGTGCCAGCAGCCAGAAAGTGGGGTTGGACAGAAACACCGGGGAGCTGTTTTTT.

The gene calls are TRBV6-4 and TRBJ2-6; 8 bases are a match to TRBD1. V gave up 0 bases and J gave up 5 bases; unmatched junction bases: 24. This CDR3 is built from 23 residues. The V gene's germline CDR1 is MRHNA and CDR2 SNTAGT. The CDR3 sequence: CASSDSLRTRWAQDRGRANVLTF. DNA of the CDR3: TGTGCCAGCAGTGACTCCCTACGCACGAGATGGGCCCAAGACAGGGGAAGGGCCAACGTCCTGACTTTC.

The genes are TRBV15 and TRBJ1-2; D is undetermined. From germline, CDR1 is LNHNV and CDR2 YYDKDF (reference sequence). The CDR3 is 15 amino acids. V shed 0 bases and J shed 8 bases, with 16 bases lying between them. CDR3 amino acids: CATSRDYQAGGGYTF. The CDR3 DNA is TGTGCCACCAGCAGAGATTACCAGGCAGGTGGGGGCTACACCTTC.

This rearrangement joins TRBV7-9 to TRBJ2-1, with D uncertain. Between the trimmed V and J ends, which lost 11 bases and 9 bases, there was a span of 8 bases. From germline, CDR1 is SEHNR and CDR2 FQNEAQ (reference sequence). This CDR3 is 9 amino acids long. The chain's CDR3 is CASGGEQFF. CDR3 coding DNA: TGTGCCTCGGGCGGTGAGCAGTTCTTC. Drawing the rest from reference TRBV7-9 and TRBJ2-1, the complete variable domain is DTGVSQNPRHKITKRGQNVTFRCDPISEHNRLYWYRQTLGQGPEFLTYFQNEAQLEKSRLLSDRFSAERPKGSFSTLEIQRTEQGDSAMYLCASGGEQFFGPGTRLTVL.

The chain recombines TRBV27 with TRBJ1-3; D might be TRBD1 (6 bases). This CDR3 spans 13 amino acids. Per germline, CDR1 MNHEY and CDR2 SMNVEV (reference sequence). Trimming took 6 bases from V and 8 from J, leaving 14 bases between them. The CDR3 region is CASSPVGGHTIYF. In DNA, the CDR3 is TGTGCCAGCAGCCCGGTGGGGGGCCACACCATATATTTT.

The J gene is TRBJ2-7, the V gene TRBV11-2; TRBD1 aligns across 10 bases. The CDR3 is 14 amino acids. V trimming: 5 bases; J trimming: 4 bases; junction bases outside the gene matches: 5. Germline V gives CDR1 SGHAT, CDR2 FQNNGV. Here the CDR3 DNA reads TGTGCCAGCAGCCCGGACAGGGGGTCTTACGAGCAGTACTTC. Translating it yields CASSPDRGSYEQYF. The whole variable domain, filled in from reference TRBV11-2 and TRBJ2-7, reads EAGVAQSPRYKIIEKRQSVAFWCNPISGHATLYWYQQILGQGPKLLIQFQNNGVVDDSQLPKDRFSAERLKGVDSTLKIQPAKLEDSAVYLCASSPDRGSYEQYFGPGTRLTVT.

The chain joins TRBV6-4 to TRBJ2-1; 9 bases line up with TRBD2. V trimming: 2 bases; J trimming: 6 bases; junction bases outside the gene matches: 5. The CDR3 is made up of 15 amino acids. Germline V gene lookup returns CDR1 MRHNA and CDR2 SNTAGT. CDR3 bases: TGTGCCAGCAGTGACGACCCTAGCGGGGTCAATGAGCAGTTCTTC. It specifies CASSDDPSGVNEQFF.

The rearrangement links TRBV4-2 to TRBJ2-5; 9 bases map to TRBD2. The CDR3 spans 15 residues. Germline loops: CDR1 LGHNA, CDR2 YNFKEQ. The V segment lost 3 bases and the J segment 4 bases; nucleotides outside the gene matches: 6. The CDR3 coding sequence is TGTGCCAGCAGCCAGGGCGGGGGGGCCGCAGAGACCCAGTACTTC. As protein: CASSQGGGAAETQYF.

This clone was detected only a few times. The chain has TRBV2 and TRBJ1-2, with 10 bases that match TRBD1. Germline V gene sequence: CDR1 SNHLY, CDR2 FYNNEI. The CDR3 sequence is 18 residues long. V was clipped by 6 bases and J by 7 bases; unmatched bases: 20. The CDR3 DNA reads as TGTGCCAGCAGATGGGTCTCAGGGCGACAGGGGGCGCGGCTTGGCTACACCTTC. Translation: CASRWVSGRQGARLGYTF. Combining the CDR3 with reference TRBV2 and TRBJ1-2 gives the whole variable domain EPEVTQTPSHQVTQMGQEVILRCVPISNHLYFYWYRQILGQKVEFLVSFYNNEISEKSEIFDDQFSVERPDGSNFTLKIRSTKLEDSAMYFCASRWVSGRQGARLGYTFGSGTRLTVV.

The rearrangement uses TRBV7-2 and TRBJ2-5; 9 bases align to TRBD1. The CDR3 has 14 amino acids. Germline lookup yields CDR1 SGHTA and CDR2 FQGNSA. Losses at the gene ends were 5 bases for V and 4 bases for J; bases not matched to a gene: 5. CDR3 DNA sequence: TGTGCCAGCAGCCCTACAGGGGGCCCAGAGACCCAGTACTTC. It codes for CASSPTGGPETQYF.

The V call is TRBV19, the J call TRBJ2-2; 8 positions match TRBD2. The germline gives CDR1 LNHDA, CDR2 SQIVND (reference sequence). CDR3 length: 14 amino acids. Losses at the gene ends were 6 bases for V and 6 bases for J; bases not matched to a gene: 6. The CDR3 DNA follows: TGTGCCAGTAGACCCCGGGGGGGCCCCGGGGAGCTGTTTTTT. It translates to CASRPRGGPGELFF.

The chain couples TRBV20-1 to TRBJ2-7; D might be TRBD2 (5 bases). Per the germline V gene, CDR1 is DFQATT and CDR2 is SNEGSKA (reference sequence). V dropped 5 bases and J dropped 6 bases, with 11 bases sitting between them. There are 11 residues in the CDR3. CDR3 amino acids: CSAQRAVEQYF. As DNA, the CDR3 is TGCAGTGCTCAGAGGGCAGTCGAGCAGTACTTC.

The genes are TRBV6-4 and TRBJ1-2; 8 nucleotides agree with TRBD1. V was pared by 6 bases and J by 6 bases, with 9 bases of the junction left unmatched. Germline V CDR1 and CDR2: MRHNA, SNTAGT. This CDR3 contains 14 residues. The DNA of the CDR3 is TGTGCCAGCAGCGAATCCCAGGGGGCGAATGGCTACACCTTC. This translates into CASSESQGANGYTF.

As regards this clone: The identical CDR3 is also encoded by other nucleotide sequences in the sample. The chain couples TRBV6-5 to TRBJ1-6; the D gene is possibly TRBD1 (5 bases). There are 14 residues in the CDR3. From germline, CDR1 is MNHEY and CDR2 SVGAGI. The V end lost 6 bases, the J end lost 5 bases, and 11 bases lay between the germline ends. In DNA, the CDR3 is TGTGCCAGCAGATCCCGAGGGGATAATTCACCCCTCCACTTT. This translates into CASRSRGDNSPLHF.